The 27 T cell receptor beta chains below all came from one sample that was sequenced in a study of post-analysis software for immune sequencing data. These receptors' antigens are unknown. Every TCR beta cDNA library bore unique molecular identifiers. TCRdb redid the calling of the PCR reads with MiXCR, one entry per CDR3 protein. Found here are about 800,000 distinct CDR3 sequences, roughly 27% of them singletons; the top ten hold approximately 0.55%. Findings and limits, study-wide: Higher frequency in patients than in controls was seen for about five TRBV segments, with TRBV5-6, TRBV5-1 and TRBV20-1 among them.

The sequencing sample was made of blood. These receptors came from a girl aged 10-17 years with multiple sclerosis.

The CDR3 here is CASSYQGLAAANEQYF. CDR3 DNA sequence: TGTGCCAGCAGTTACCAAGGCCTAGCGGCCGCGAATGAGCAGTACTTC. The rearrangement links TRBV6-2 or TRBV6-3 to TRBJ2-4; 7 positions agree with TRBD2. Trimming at V came to 2 bases and at J to 13 bases, leaving 17 bases not matched to a gene. CDR3 length: 16 amino acids. CDR1 MNHEY and CDR2 SVGEGT come from the germline V gene.

The chain links TRBV12-3 or TRBV12-4 to TRBJ1-5; no clear D gene. The V gene lost 7 bases and the J gene lost 3 bases, with 7 bases spanning the gap. CDR3 length equals 12 residues. CDR3: CASTRDNQPQHF. The CDR3 nucleotides are TGTGCCAGCACCCGGGACAATCAGCCCCAGCATTTT.

This clonotype was found once. J is TRBJ2-1 and V is TRBV20-1, with D maybe TRBD2 (7 bases). This CDR3 spans 14 amino acids. Per germline, CDR1 DFQATT and CDR2 SNEGSKA (reference sequence). The V gene lost 4 bases and the J gene lost 7 bases, with 17 bases spanning the gap. The CDR3 DNA is TGCAGTGCTACCGGGGGGCAGTCTACGAATGAGCAGTTCTTC. This codes for CSATGGQSTNEQFF.

This rearrangement joins TRBV27 to TRBJ1-5; TRBD1 matches at 8 bases. CDR3 length: 18 residues. The junction had 18 bases not matched to a gene; V was cut back by 4 bases and J by 7 bases. Germline-derived CDR1 and CDR2 are MNHEY and SMNVEV (reference sequence). CDR3 sequence (DNA): TGTGCCAGCAGTTACCGAGGGAGGACAGGGTGGAGGCGGCAGCCCCAGCATTTT. Translating gives CASSYRGRTGWRRQPQHF.

Details on this clonotype: Relative to the germline gene, one junction end is altered; a read error may explain this. This chain connects TRBV7-2 to TRBJ1-1; maybe TRBD1 (5 bases). The CDR3 runs to 15 residues. In germline, CDR1 is SGHTA, CDR2 FQGNSA. CDR3 sequence: CASSPRDGGNTEASF. The CDR3 bases are TGTGCCAGCAGCCCCCGGGACGGGGGGAACACTGAAGCTTCCTTT.

There are many counts of this clonotype. The J gene is TRBJ2-3, the V gene TRBV6-5; D unclear. Trimming stripped 0 bases from V and 2 bases from J, with 6 bases between. The CDR3 runs 14 residues. The germline V gene has CDR1 MNHEY and CDR2 SVGAGI. The CDR3 nucleotides are TGTGCCAGCAGTTACTCCCGGGTCACAGATACGCAGTATTTT. It codes for CASSYSRVTDTQYF.

This clonotype was observed a handful of times. J is TRBJ1-4 and V is TRBV20-1; 10 nucleotides match TRBD1. Germline-derived CDR1 and CDR2 are DFQATT and SNEGSKA (reference sequence). The CDR3 is 13 residues long. The junction had 4 bases not matched to a gene; V was cut back by 4 bases and J by 8 bases. The CDR3 sequence is CSATGQGLEKLFF. DNA for the CDR3: TGCAGTGCTACGGGACAGGGGCTGGAAAAACTGTTTTTT.

This clonotype has only a few counts. The chain couples TRBV20-1 to TRBJ2-3, with 8 bases identical to TRBD2. Trimming at V came to 3 bases and at J to 5 bases, leaving 10 bases not matched to a gene. The CDR3 covers 15 residues. The germline V gene has CDR1 DFQATT and CDR2 SNEGSKA (reference sequence). This chain's CDR3 is CSASILTSAEDTQYF. CDR3 nucleotide sequence: TGCAGTGCTAGCATCCTGACTAGCGCAGAAGATACGCAGTATTTT.

This clonotype was recorded at least ten times. The chain joins TRBV20-1 to TRBJ2-7; TRBD1 might be the D (6 bases). Germline V gives CDR1 DFQATT, CDR2 SNEGSKA (reference sequence). The length of the CDR3 is 11 residues. CDR3 amino acids: CRSSQGNEQYF. In nucleotides, the CDR3 is TGCAGGTCGAGCCAGGGGAACGAGCAGTACTTC.

The chain has TRBV3-1 and TRBJ2-6; weak D call: TRBD1 (6 bases). Per the germline V gene, CDR1 is LGHDT and CDR2 is YNNKEL (reference sequence). Trimming cost V 0 bases and J 0 bases, with 15 bases left between them. The CDR3 loop spans 19 amino acids. The CDR3 DNA is TGTGCCAGCAGCCAAGATTTTAACAGGGATTTCTCTGGGGCCAACGTCCTGACTTTC. It specifies CASSQDFNRDFSGANVLTF.

In its sample, this clonotype was seen a few times. The V and J genes are TRBV4-3 and TRBJ2-2; TRBD2 aligns across 13 bases. CDR1 LGHNA and CDR2 YSLEER come from the germline V gene. The J segment lost 3 bases and the V segment lost 4 bases, leaving 8 bases of the junction unmatched. This CDR3 region has 18 residues. The CDR3 protein is CASSLSTSGRSYTGELFF. CDR3 sequence (DNA): TGCGCCAGCAGCCTATCGACTAGCGGGAGGTCGTACACCGGGGAGCTGTTTTTT.

The chain couples TRBV20-1 to TRBJ2-3; TRBD1 matches 9 bases. Germline assignment: CDR1 DFQATT and CDR2 SNEGSKA (reference sequence). This CDR3 comprises 15 residues. Trimming at V came to 3 bases and at J to 2 bases, leaving 6 bases not matched to a gene. The CDR3 loop is CSASRTGGHTDTQYF. CDR3 DNA sequence: TGCAGTGCTAGTCGAACAGGGGGCCACACAGATACGCAGTATTTT.

This sequence joins TRBV14 and TRBJ1-2; D gene uncertain. CDR1 and CDR2 from the germline V gene are SGHDN and FVKESK. Trimming cost V 0 bases and J 0 bases, with 8 bases left between them. This CDR3 is 15 amino acids long. As DNA, the CDR3 is TGTGCCAGCAGCCAAGATTGGAGGACTAACTATGGCTACACCTTC. It encodes CASSQDWRTNYGYTF. The variable domain in full, with the rest retrieved from reference TRBV14 and TRBJ1-2, is EAGVTQFPSHSVIEKGQTVTLRCDPISGHDNLYWYRRVMGKEIKFLLHFVKESKQDESGMPNNRFLAERTGGTYSTLKVQPAELEDSGVYFCASSQDWRTNYGYTFGSGTRLTVV.

This clonotype was detected a few times. The V and J genes are TRBV6-5 and TRBJ2-7; 12 positions agree with TRBD2. J gave up 3 bases and V 5 bases, and 8 bases lay outside the gene matches. This CDR3 has 16 residues. Germline V gene lookup returns CDR1 MNHEY and CDR2 SVGAGI. The CDR3 DNA follows: TGTGCCAGCAGTCTTCCGGGACTAGCGGGCTACTACGAGCAGTACTTC. Its translation is CASSLPGLAGYYEQYF.

This clonotype was counted a few times. This chain joins TRBV20-1 and TRBJ2-5, with a tentative D call TRBD1 (6 bases). The V gene's germline CDR1 is DFQATT and CDR2 SNEGSKA (reference sequence). V was shortened by 1 base and J by 0 bases, with 6 bases between the two germline ends. The CDR3 runs to 13 residues. In nucleotides, the CDR3 is TGCAGTGCTAGAGGGGACAACCAAGAGACCCAGTACTTC. Translated: CSARGDNQETQYF.

The gene calls are TRBV20-1 and TRBJ2-3; D is unclear. V was trimmed by 6 bases and J by 7 bases, leaving 14 bases between them. The CDR3 totals 12 residues. The V gene's germline CDR1 is DFQATT and CDR2 SNEGSKA (reference sequence). The CDR3 DNA sequence: TGCAGTGCGTCTATGACCCAGAATACGCAGTATTTT. This sequence encodes CSASMTQNTQYF.

The chain joins TRBV27 to TRBJ1-4; D call uncertain. V gave up 5 bases and J gave up 8 bases, with 15 bases separating them. Germline loops: CDR1 MNHEY, CDR2 SMNVEV (reference sequence). This CDR3 is built from 14 residues. The CDR3 nucleotides read TGTGCCAGCAGTCCCCGTGGAAGCGACGAAAAACTGTTTTTT. It encodes CASSPRGSDEKLFF.

In its sample, this clonotype was seen a few times. J is TRBJ1-2 and V is TRBV20-1; D is unresolved. The V end lost 3 bases, the J end lost 2 bases, and 7 bases lay between the germline ends. This CDR3 is 12 amino acids long. Germline CDR1 DFQATT, CDR2 SNEGSKA (reference sequence). The chain's CDR3 is CSASSRNYGYTF. The CDR3 region has the DNA TGCAGTGCTAGTAGTCGGAACTATGGCTACACCTTC.

This clonotype was counted a few times. The J gene is TRBJ2-7, the V gene TRBV7-9; the match to TRBD1 covers 11 bases. Germline V gene lookup returns CDR1 SEHNR and CDR2 FQNEAQ (reference sequence). The CDR3 sequence is 15 residues long. J gave up 2 bases and V 5 bases, and 5 bases lay outside the gene matches. The CDR3 spells CASSPDRGRPYEQYF. Written as DNA, the CDR3 is TGTGCCAGCAGCCCGGACAGGGGGCGCCCCTACGAGCAGTACTTC.

This clonotype was detected a few times. This chain connects TRBV20-1 to TRBJ2-5, with 9 bases that match TRBD2. The CDR3 is 14 residues long. In germline, CDR1 is DFQATT, CDR2 SNEGSKA (reference sequence). The CDR3 sequence is CSPSGATVQETQYF. The CDR3 DNA follows: TGCAGCCCTAGCGGGGCCACCGTCCAAGAGACCCAGTACTTC.

Concerning this clonotype itself: This is likely a read error, given that the CDR3 carries no conserved phenylalanine or tryptophan at its end. The chain uses TRBV20-1 and TRBJ1-2, with 8 bases matching TRBD1. After removal of 1 base from V and 6 bases from J, the junction contained 7 bases not matched to a gene. Germline CDR1 and CDR2: DFQATT and SNEGSKA (reference sequence). This CDR3 is built from 14 residues. This CDR3 is CSARVSQGAHGYTL. The CDR3 nucleotides are TGCAGTGCTAGAGTGTCTCAGGGGGCCCATGGCTACACCTTA.

The chain recombines TRBV7-2 with TRBJ2-5; D unclear. This CDR3 is 14 amino acids long. From germline, CDR1 is SGHTA and CDR2 FQGNSA. V was cut by 5 bases and J by 1 base, with 11 bases left in between. This CDR3 is CASSPRESQETQYF. The CDR3 region has the DNA TGTGCCAGCAGCCCCCGCGAGTCCCAAGAGACCCAGTACTTC.

A single count supports this clonotype. J is TRBJ2-1 and V is TRBV4-3; D is unclear. Trimming cost V 1 base and J 6 bases, with 13 bases left between them. Germline CDR1 and CDR2: LGHNA and YSLEER. The CDR3 contains 15 residues. Here the CDR3 DNA reads TGCGCCAGCAGCCAAGCAGATTTGGGGATCAATGAGCAGTTCTTC. Protein: CASSQADLGINEQFF.

This clonotype was counted a few times. The genes are TRBV27 and TRBJ2-3, with 12 bases that match TRBD2. Germline CDR1 is MNHEY and CDR2 is SMNVEV (reference sequence). The CDR3 runs to 18 residues. V shed 2 bases, J shed 2 bases, and the junction held 8 bases outside the gene matches. The CDR3 nucleotides are TGTGCCAGCAGTTTAAGAATCAGGACTAGCGGGGACACAGATACGCAGTATTTT. Translation gives CASSLRIRTSGDTDTQYF.

The chain uses TRBV7-2 and TRBJ1-2; D not certain. V shed 2 bases and J shed 3 bases, with 10 bases lying between them. The CDR3 contains 14 residues. Germline CDR1 SGHTA, CDR2 FQGNSA. The CDR3 coding sequence is TGTGCCAGCAGCTTATTGACGGTCTACTATGGCTACACCTTC. It is translated as CASSLLTVYYGYTF.

The rearrangement uses TRBV29-1 and TRBJ2-1; D not certain. Per germline, CDR1 SQVTM and CDR2 ANQGSEA. This CDR3 comprises 11 residues. The V end lost 8 bases, the J end lost 8 bases, and 13 bases lay between the germline ends. The CDR3 reads CSPLVRYEQFF. The CDR3 region has the DNA TGCAGCCCATTGGTTCGCTATGAGCAGTTCTTC.

The V call is TRBV18, the J call TRBJ1-5, with D unclear. The V gene's germline CDR1 is KGHSH and CDR2 LQKENI. CDR3 size: 14 residues. The V and J ends lost 3 bases and 6 bases respectively, with 12 bases between them. For the CDR3, the DNA is TGTGCCAGCTCACCTACGGCAGGTCGTCAGCCCCAGCATTTT. This encodes CASSPTAGRQPQHF.